This T cell receptor beta chain was recovered during a study of response to subunit inactivated influenza vaccine. Remarks on this clonotype: The target antigen is unknown.

General observations from the study: Few new T cells, the authors suggested, are recruited by each seasonal influenza vaccination.

TCRdb used MiXCR to reprocess the RT-PCR reads, holding one entry per CDR3 protein. The table lists some 190,000 distinct CDR3 sequences, around 15% of them singletons, with approximately 30% in the top ten. The receptor was isolated from a man aged 45-65 years who received an inactivated influenza vaccine. Sequenced material: CD8+ T cells sorted from PBMCs, taken 5 days after vaccination.

The CDR3 DNA sequence: TGTGCCACCAGCAGAGACCGGGGGCCTAATTCACCCCTCCACTTT. Its protein is CATSRDRGPNSPLHF. The gene calls are TRBV15 and TRBJ1-6, with D tentatively TRBD1 (6 bases). Trimming stripped 0 bases from V and 6 bases from J, with 9 bases between. Germline CDR1 LNHNV, CDR2 YYDKDF (reference sequence). The CDR3 runs 15 residues.